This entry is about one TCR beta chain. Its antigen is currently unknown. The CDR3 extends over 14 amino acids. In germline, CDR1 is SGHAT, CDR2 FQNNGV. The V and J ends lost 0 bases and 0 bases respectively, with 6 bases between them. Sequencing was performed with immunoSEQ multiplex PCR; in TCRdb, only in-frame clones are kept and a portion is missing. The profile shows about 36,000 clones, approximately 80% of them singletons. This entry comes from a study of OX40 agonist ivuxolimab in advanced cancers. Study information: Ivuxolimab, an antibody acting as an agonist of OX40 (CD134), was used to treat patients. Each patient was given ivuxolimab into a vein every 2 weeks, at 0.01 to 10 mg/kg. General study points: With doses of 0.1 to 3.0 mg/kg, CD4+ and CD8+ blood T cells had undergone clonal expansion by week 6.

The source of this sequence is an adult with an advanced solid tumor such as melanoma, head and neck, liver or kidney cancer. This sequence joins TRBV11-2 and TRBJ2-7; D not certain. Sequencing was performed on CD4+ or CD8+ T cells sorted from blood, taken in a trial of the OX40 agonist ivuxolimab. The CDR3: CASSLEISSYEQYF. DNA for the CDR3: TGTGCCAGCAGCTTAGAGATCAGCTCCTACGAGCAGTACTTC.